Sequencing of this TCR beta chain was carried out in a study of post-analysis software for immune sequencing data. Findings of the study overall: With TRBV5-6, TRBV5-1 and TRBV20-1 included, a handful of TRBV segments were more frequent in patients than in controls.

Incorporated into the TCR beta cDNA libraries were unique molecular identifiers, which served to reduce PCR and sequencing biases. One entry per CDR3 protein, called by TCRdb with MiXCR from the PCR reads. This sample has about 150,000 distinct CDR3 sequences, with 30% found just once. The CDR3 has 15 amino acids. V shed 0 bases and J 4 bases; nucleotides not matched to a gene: 3. Per germline, CDR1 SGHRS and CDR2 YFSETQ. This clonotype was counted at least ten times. Its antigen is unknown. The chain couples TRBV5-1 to TRBJ2-1; 8 positions agree with TRBD1. The sequenced sample consisted of blood. The sequence derives from a girl between 10 and 17 years old with multiple sclerosis. CDR3 nucleotides: TGCGCCAGCAGCTTGGGGGGGGACAGGTACAATGAGCAGTTCTTC. Translated: CASSLGGDRYNEQFF.